This TCR beta chain is drawn from a study of blood T cell repertoires in COVID-19. The CDR3 consists of 18 residues. There are a few counts of this clone. Assay: immunoSEQ multiplex PCR; the TCRdb copy retains only in-frame clones and omits some. The data show approximately 220,000 clones, roughly 91% seen once. The rearrangement joins TRBV21-1 to TRBJ1-2. TRBV21-1 represents a pseudogene. Material for sequencing was PBMCs or T cells enriched from blood (not recorded which). The sequence derives from a woman aged 30 to 39 with acute COVID-19. The CDR3 sequence: CASSLDTLRRRFENGYTF. The CDR3 DNA reads as TGTGCCAGCAGCCTAGATACACTACGCCGGCGTTTTGAGAATGGCTACACCTTC.